The present T cell receptor (beta chain) was sequenced within a study of regulatory T cells in long-lasting Graves disease. Construction of TCR beta libraries relied on iRepertoire HTBI primers and on Arm-PCR targeting CDR3 regions. TCRdb re-called the multiplex PCR reads with MiXCR, one entry per CDR3 protein. The sample yields around 340,000 distinct CDR3 sequences, around a fifth seen once. This CDR3 comprises 14 residues. V dropped 3 bases and J dropped 3 bases, with 11 bases sitting between them. Time point noted: persistent/refractory GD, antithyroid drugs over 5 years with positive TRAb. RNA extracted from PBMCs served as the sequencing template.

The specimen was peripheral blood mononuclear cells (PBMCs), collected when the disease was refractory, from a patient treated with antithyroid drugs. The clonotype comes from a female donor with Graves disease. This chain links TRBV12-3 or TRBV12-4 with TRBJ1-2; tentatively, D is TRBD1 (6 bases). CDR3 amino acids: CASSFGGRDYGYTF. The DNA for the CDR3 is TGTGCCAGCAGTTTCGGGGGCAGGGACTATGGCTACACCTTC.